A single sample gave rise to the 27 T cell receptor beta chains below, sequenced in a study of blood T cells in healthy people across ages. A J-beta primer mix and a sample-barcoded 5' primer were used in a second PCR of about 7 to 11 cycles. TCRdb fed the 5' RACE reads into MiXCR, producing one record per CDR3 protein. The sample carries about 780,000 distinct CDR3 sequences, 62% recorded once. The sequenced sample was blood. The receptors derive from a man aged 25 to 45 in good health.

The chain carries TRBV7-9 and TRBJ2-5; 7 positions agree with TRBD2. The CDR3 has 15 residues. Germline CDR1 reads SEHNR; CDR2 reads FQNEAQ (reference sequence). Losses at the gene ends were 4 bases for V and 4 bases for J; bases not matched to a gene: 9. CDR3 in DNA: TGTGCCAGCAGCTCGGCCTCAGCGGGGAGAGAGACCCAGTACTTC. It translates to CASSSASAGRETQYF.

The J gene is TRBJ2-7, the V gene TRBV29-1, with D possibly being TRBD2 (7 bases). CDR1 SQVTM and CDR2 ANQGSEA come from the germline V gene. The CDR3 sequence is 16 residues long. V was cut by 1 base and J by 0 bases, with 16 bases left in between. The CDR3, as DNA: TGCAGCGTTGAAGGGACCGGCGGGGGCCTCTCCTACGAGCAGTACTTC. Translated, it gives CSVEGTGGGLSYEQYF.

V gene TRBV27 combines with J gene TRBJ2-1; D unresolved. CDR3 length: 13 amino acids. V lost 6 bases and J lost 0, with 6 bases in between. Germline V lookup: CDR1 MNHEY, CDR2 SMNVEV (reference sequence). The chain's CDR3 is CASRSSSYNEQFF. For the CDR3, the DNA is TGTGCCAGCAGGAGTAGCTCCTACAATGAGCAGTTCTTC.

V and J are TRBV7-2 and TRBJ2-3, with D possibly matching TRBD1 (7 bases). V was cut by 9 bases and J by 3 bases, with 16 bases left in between. CDR1 and CDR2 (germline): SGHTA, FQGNSA. This CDR3 is 14 amino acids long. The CDR3 nucleotides are TGTGCCAGTCAGGGTCAGGGGGGAACAGATACGCAGTATTTT. It specifies CASQGQGGTDTQYF.

This clonotype was observed once. The genes are TRBV20-1 and TRBJ1-6, with D perhaps matching TRBD1 (6 bases). Trimming removed 1 base from V and 4 bases from J, with 14 bases in between. Germline CDR1 and CDR2: DFQATT and SNEGSKA (reference sequence). This CDR3 contains 16 residues. CDR3 sequence reads: CSARAPGDLYNSPLHF. CDR3 DNA sequence: TGCAGTGCTAGAGCCCCAGGGGACTTGTATAATTCACCCCTCCACTTT.

The J gene is TRBJ2-1, the V gene TRBV7-3; D is possibly TRBD1 (6 bases). The CDR3 runs 16 residues. V was pared by 4 bases and J by 0 bases, with 13 bases between. The germline CDR1 and CDR2 sequences are SGHTA and FQGTGA. The CDR3 bases are TGTGCCAGCAGCTCCCCGGACAGTGACTCCTACAATGAGCAGTTCTTC. This translates into CASSSPDSDSYNEQFF.

This chain joins TRBV7-3 and TRBJ2-7; D may be TRBD2 (6 bases). The ends were cut back, 5 bases at V and 2 bases at J, with 19 bases in the middle. Germline V lookup: CDR1 SGHTA, CDR2 FQGTGA. This CDR3 is 16 amino acids long. CDR3: CASSRWFGGAPYEQYF. The DNA for the CDR3 is TGTGCCAGCAGCCGATGGTTTGGAGGGGCCCCCTACGAGCAGTACTTC.

This clonotype appeared a single time. The V and J genes are TRBV11-1 and TRBJ2-3, with a possible D match to TRBD2 (5 bases). Germline CDR1 is SGHAT and CDR2 is FQDESV (reference sequence). The CDR3 consists of 14 residues. Trimming left V 0 bases short and J 3 bases short, with 7 bases between. CDR3 bases: TGTGCCAGCAGCTTAGCGAGGAGGACAGATACGCAGTATTTT. It specifies CASSLARRTDTQYF.

The V call is TRBV7-9, the J call TRBJ2-3; possibly TRBD1 for D (5 bases). CDR3 size: 15 residues. The V and J ends lost 4 bases and 9 bases respectively, with 20 bases between them. Looked up from germline, CDR1 is SEHNR and CDR2 is FQNEAQ (reference sequence). CDR3 amino acids: CASSSRDSSLGTQYF. As DNA, the CDR3 is TGTGCCAGCAGCTCGCGCGACAGTTCCTTAGGGACGCAGTATTTT.

This clonotype was picked up a small number of times. V usage is TRBV29-1 and J usage is TRBJ2-3, with 12 bases aligning to TRBD2. CDR3 length equals 16 residues. Germline assignment: CDR1 SQVTM and CDR2 ANQGSEA. V lost 5 bases to trimming and J lost 7 bases; unmatched junction nucleotides: 13. Written as DNA, the CDR3 is TGCAGCGTTTCAAGCTCGACTAGCGGGGGTCCTTATACGCAGTATTTT. Translated: CSVSSSTSGGPYTQYF.

This clonotype was detected only a few times. The rearrangement links TRBV4-2 to TRBJ1-4, with D uncertain. CDR1 is LGHNA, CDR2 YNFKEQ, per germline. CDR3 length equals 15 residues. Trimming cost V 1 base and J 8 bases, with 14 bases left between them. Here the CDR3 reads CASSQGAGNREKLFF. The CDR3 DNA follows: TGTGCCAGCAGCCAAGGGGCGGGTAATAGGGAAAAACTGTTTTTT.

J is TRBJ1-5 and V is TRBV30; D not resolved. The CDR3 totals 15 residues. Germline V gene lookup returns CDR1 GTSNPN and CDR2 SVGIG (reference sequence). V was pared by 1 base and J by 3 bases, with 13 bases between. The CDR3 is CAWSGGAGLNQPQHF. In DNA, the CDR3 is TGTGCCTGGAGTGGTGGAGCAGGCCTCAATCAGCCCCAGCATTTT.

In DNA, the CDR3 is TGCGCCAGCAGCCTGACTAGCGGGGGGGTCGGCAATGAGCAGTTCTTC. Its protein product is CASSLTSGGVGNEQFF. This chain uses TRBV5-1 with TRBJ2-1, with 14 nucleotides matching TRBD2. CDR1 and CDR2 from the germline V gene are SGHRS and YFSETQ. The CDR3 covers 16 residues. V was clipped by 4 bases and J by 6 bases; unmatched bases: 6.

This clonotype was detected a few times. The V call is TRBV2, the J call TRBJ1-1; 8 bases fit TRBD1. Losses at the gene ends were 4 bases for V and 4 bases for J; bases not matched to a gene: 5. CDR1 and CDR2 from the germline V gene are SNHLY and FYNNEI. The CDR3 loop spans 14 amino acids. The CDR3 here is CASSGDRGFTEAFF. In nucleotides, the CDR3 is TGTGCCAGCAGTGGCGACAGGGGCTTCACTGAAGCTTTCTTT.

The V gene is TRBV30, the J gene TRBJ1-1; D not certain. The germline gives CDR1 GTSNPN, CDR2 SVGIG (reference sequence). This CDR3 comprises 14 residues. Trimming took off 0 bases at V and 0 bases at J, with 8 bases between the two ends. The CDR3 reads CAWSVRPVNTEAFF. The CDR3 nucleotides are TGTGCCTGGAGTGTACGGCCAGTGAACACTGAAGCTTTCTTT.

This clonotype was counted only a few times. The chain carries TRBV6-5 and TRBJ1-2; maybe TRBD1 (6 bases). Germline V gives CDR1 MNHEY, CDR2 SVGAGI. The V and J ends lost 6 bases and 5 bases respectively, with 19 bases between them. This CDR3 contains 15 residues. The CDR3 sequence: CASRPLPGQEYGYTF. The DNA of the CDR3 is TGTGCCAGCAGGCCTCTGCCGGGACAAGAATATGGCTACACCTTC.

The rearrangement uses TRBV29-1 and TRBJ2-1, with TRBD2 as a possible D gene (5 bases). CDR3 length equals 17 residues. From germline, CDR1 is SQVTM and CDR2 ANQGSEA. The ends were cut back, 0 bases at V and 1 base at J, with 16 bases in the middle. CDR3 sequence reads: CSVEDPGASLSYNEQFF. The CDR3 region has the DNA TGCAGCGTTGAAGATCCGGGTGCTAGCTTGTCCTACAATGAGCAGTTCTTC.

Points on this clonotype: Here the CDR3 omits its conserved ending phenylalanine or tryptophan, so a read error is the likely source. V gene TRBV12-3 or TRBV12-4 combines with J gene TRBJ2-3; possibly TRBD1 or TRBD2 for D (5 bases each). V lost 5 bases and J lost 4, with 19 bases in between. This CDR3 comprises 16 residues. The CDR3 DNA follows: TGTGCCAGCAGTCCCCATCCTGGACTGGGGGCAGATACGCAGTATCTT. As protein: CASSPHPGLGADTQYL.

This clonotype has just one count. The J gene is TRBJ1-5, the V gene TRBV9; D gene uncertain. Trimming took 4 bases from V and 5 from J, leaving 16 bases between them. Germline V gene sequence: CDR1 SGDLS, CDR2 YYNGEE. This CDR3 is built from 15 residues. The CDR3 loop is CASSLATTGDQPQHF. The CDR3 coding sequence is TGTGCCAGCAGCCTCGCTACGACCGGAGATCAGCCCCAGCATTTT.

This clonotype was counted a few times. The chain combines TRBV20-1 with TRBJ1-2; D uncertain. The CDR3 has 12 amino acids. Germline V gene sequence: CDR1 DFQATT, CDR2 SNEGSKA (reference sequence). With 1 base removed from V and 3 bases from J, the gap between germline ends came to 6 bases. For the CDR3, the DNA is TGCAGTGCTAGAGTAAGCCACTATGGCTACACCTTC. Translated: CSARVSHYGYTF.

This clonotype was detected a few times. The V gene is TRBV19, the J gene TRBJ2-1; D possibly corresponds to TRBD1 (6 bases). The ends were cut back, 11 bases at V and 5 bases at J, with 13 bases in the middle. Germline-derived CDR1 and CDR2 are LNHDA and SQIVND (reference sequence). This CDR3 is built from 12 residues. CDR3 sequence: CASSHRDNEQFF. The CDR3 region has the DNA TGTGCCTCCTCCCACAGGGACAATGAGCAGTTCTTC. The variable domain in full, completed from reference TRBV19 and TRBJ2-1, reads DGGITQSPKYLFRKEGQNVTLSCEQNLNHDAMYWYRQDPGQGLRLIYYSQIVNDFQKGDIAEGYSVSREKKESFPLTVTSAQKNPTAFYLCASSHRDNEQFFGPGTRLTVL.

This clonotype was counted once. This chain links TRBV4-3 with TRBJ2-3; TRBD1 matches 7 bases. Germline CDR1 and CDR2: LGHNA and YSLEER. V lost 3 bases to trimming and J lost 5 bases; unmatched junction nucleotides: 5. This CDR3 contains 14 residues. CDR3 amino acids: CASSHLQGQDTQYF. The CDR3 DNA reads TGCGCCAGCAGCCATTTACAGGGGCAAGATACGCAGTATTTT.

V is TRBV27 and J is TRBJ2-3; D call uncertain. The germline CDR1 and CDR2 sequences are MNHEY and SMNVEV (reference sequence). The CDR3 spans 13 residues. Trimming removed 5 bases at V and 6 bases at J, with 12 bases between. DNA for the CDR3: TGTGCCAGCAGTCCCACCAGTCAGGATACGCAGTATTTT. It specifies CASSPTSQDTQYF.

Comment on this clonotype: This may arise from a read error, as a much more abundant clone is one base away. The CDR3 loop reads CASSPRLEKTQYF. The CDR3 DNA follows: TGTGCCAGCAGTCCTAGACTAGAGAAGACCCAGTACTTC. This chain connects TRBV27 to TRBJ2-7, with a weak D call TRBD2 (6 bases). The J call may not be correct, given that the DNA end is closer to TRBJ2-5. The CDR3 runs 13 residues. Germline values: CDR1 MNHEY, CDR2 SMNVEV (reference sequence).

V gene TRBV20-1 combines with J gene TRBJ1-2; D might be TRBD1 (6 bases). V was trimmed by 3 bases and J by 6 bases, leaving 17 bases between them. CDR3 length equals 14 residues. CDR1 DFQATT and CDR2 SNEGSKA come from the germline V gene (reference sequence). CDR3 sequence reads: CSARGLQGRDGYTF. CDR3 DNA: TGCAGTGCTAGGGGTCTTCAGGGGCGGGATGGCTACACCTTC.

This chain links TRBV20-1 with TRBJ2-5; tentative D call: TRBD1 (6 bases). With the DNA end fitting TRBJ2-7 better, the J assignment may be wrong. CDR3 length: 14 amino acids. Per germline, CDR1 DFQATT and CDR2 SNEGSKA (reference sequence). DNA for the CDR3: TGCAGTGCTAGAATCGGGCAGGGGCCCGCCGAGCAGTACTTC. Its protein product is CSARIGQGPAEQYF.

This sequence joins TRBV7-2 and TRBJ2-4, with 8 bases identical to TRBD2. The end of the DNA aligns better with TRBJ2-7, so the J call may be wrong. The CDR3 is made up of 14 amino acids. Looked up from germline, CDR1 is SGHTA and CDR2 is FQGNSA. Here the CDR3 reads CASSQPRGGYEQYF. DNA for the CDR3: TGTGCCAGCAGCCAACCCCGGGGGGGATACGAGCAGTACTTC.